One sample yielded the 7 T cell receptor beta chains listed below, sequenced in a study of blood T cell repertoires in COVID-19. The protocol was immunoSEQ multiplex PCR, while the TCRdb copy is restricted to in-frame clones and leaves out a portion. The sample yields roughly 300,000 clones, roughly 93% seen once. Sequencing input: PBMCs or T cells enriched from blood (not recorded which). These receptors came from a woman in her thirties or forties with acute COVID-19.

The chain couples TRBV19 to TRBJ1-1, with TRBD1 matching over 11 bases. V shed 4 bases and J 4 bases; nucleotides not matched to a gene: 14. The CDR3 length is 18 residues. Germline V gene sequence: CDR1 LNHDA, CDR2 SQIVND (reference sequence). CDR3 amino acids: CASSTIPGQGGFSTEAFF. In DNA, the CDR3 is TGTGCCAGTAGTACGATACCGGGACAGGGGGGTTTTAGCACTGAAGCTTTCTTT.

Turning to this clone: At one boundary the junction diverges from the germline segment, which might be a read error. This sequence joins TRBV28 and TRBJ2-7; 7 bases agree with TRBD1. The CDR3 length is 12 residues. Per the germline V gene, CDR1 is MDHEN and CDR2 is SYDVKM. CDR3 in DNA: TGTGCCAGCAGTAAGGGACAGCCTAAACGGCACTTC. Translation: CASSKGQPKRHF.

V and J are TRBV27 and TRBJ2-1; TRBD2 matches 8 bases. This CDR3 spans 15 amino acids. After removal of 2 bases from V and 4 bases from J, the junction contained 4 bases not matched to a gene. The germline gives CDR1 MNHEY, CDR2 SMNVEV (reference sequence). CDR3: CASSLPGGPYNEQFF. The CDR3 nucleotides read TGTGCCAGCAGTTTACCGGGGGGGCCTTACAATGAGCAGTTCTTC.

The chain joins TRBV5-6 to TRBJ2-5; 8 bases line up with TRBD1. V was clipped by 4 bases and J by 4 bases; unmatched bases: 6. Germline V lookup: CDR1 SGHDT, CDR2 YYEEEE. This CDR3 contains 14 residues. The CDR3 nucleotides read TGTGCCAGCAGCGGCCGGACAGGGACAGAGACCCAGTACTTC. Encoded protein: CASSGRTGTETQYF.

The CDR3 nucleotides are TGTGCCAGCAGTCCGGGACAGGTTAATGAAAAACTGTTTTTT. It specifies CASSPGQVNEKLFF. V is TRBV6-5 and J is TRBJ1-4, with TRBD1 matching over 8 bases. Losses at the gene ends were 5 bases for V and 4 bases for J; bases not matched to a gene: 3. The CDR3 is 14 residues long. Germline V gene lookup returns CDR1 MNHEY and CDR2 SVGAGI.

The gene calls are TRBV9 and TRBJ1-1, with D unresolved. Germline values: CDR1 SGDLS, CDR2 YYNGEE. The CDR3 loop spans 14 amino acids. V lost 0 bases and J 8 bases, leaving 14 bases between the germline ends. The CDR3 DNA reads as TGTGCCAGCAGCGTAGATTTGTACGCGTCGGAAGCTTTCTTT. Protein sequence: CASSVDLYASEAFF.

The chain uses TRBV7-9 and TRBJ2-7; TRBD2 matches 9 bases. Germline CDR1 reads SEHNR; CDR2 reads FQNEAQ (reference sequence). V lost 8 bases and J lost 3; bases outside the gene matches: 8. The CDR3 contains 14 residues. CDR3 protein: CASSSGMVRYEQYF. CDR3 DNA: TGTGCCAGCTCTAGCGGGATGGTTCGCTACGAGCAGTACTTC.